This paragraph covers one TCR beta chain sequence. The data are from a study of blood T cell repertoires in COVID-19. At the level of the study: COVID-19 samples, acute and convalescent, were from the United States, Italy and Spain. T cells, B-cell-depleted T cells, or PBMCs provided the cDNA or gDNA that served as material.

TCRdb's copy holds only in-frame clones and misses some; the assay was immunoSEQ multiplex PCR. Seen here are some 290,000 clones, just over 90% observed once, and the top ten hold 2.3%. Across 20 to 25 US areas, participants ranged in age from about 18 to 90 years. Membership in each cohort depended on participant-reported clinical history. The sequence derives from a woman between 40 and 50 years old with acute COVID-19. The sample consisted of PBMCs or T cells enriched from blood (not recorded which).

The chain's CDR3 is CASKKREWGEQFF. CDR3 DNA sequence: TGTGCCAGCAAAAAGCGGGAGTGGGGTGAGCAGTTCTTC. The chain uses TRBV2 and TRBJ2-1, with 8 nucleotides matching TRBD2. The CDR3 sequence is 13 residues long. Germline V gives CDR1 SNHLY, CDR2 FYNNEI. Trimming took 7 bases from V and 9 from J; bases not matched to a gene: 8.